This TCR beta chain appears in the sequencing data of a study of blood T cell repertoires in COVID-19. Across the whole study: Donors in the United States, Italy and Spain gave samples during acute or convalescent COVID-19. The cDNA or gDNA used as material had been derived from T cells, B-cell-depleted T cells, or PBMCs.

The germline V gene has CDR1 GTSNPN and CDR2 SVGIG (reference sequence). The CDR3 totals 13 residues. Trimming cost V 0 bases and J 4 bases, with 7 bases left between them. About this clone: Additional DNA sequences in this sample encode the identical CDR3.

Authors' processing steps: Quantification of nucleated cells was approximated via reference gene primer amplification. TCRdb's copy holds only in-frame clones and misses some; the assay was immunoSEQ multiplex PCR. V and J calls plus clone size are reproduced from that table; the DNA served to infer D and trimming. The sample carries about 190,000 clones, 80% to 90% recorded once. This sequence originates from a man under 40 with acute or convalescent COVID-19. The specimen sequenced was peripheral blood. J is TRBJ1-5 and V is TRBV30, with D hard to call. The CDR3 spells CAWSVSLNQPQHF. The CDR3 DNA is TGTGCCTGGAGTGTATCTTTGAATCAGCCCCAGCATTTT.